These 23 T cell receptor beta chains were all obtained from the same sample, sequenced in a study of T-cell memory formation after mild COVID-19. From the 5' RACE reads, TCRdb called clonotypes with MiXCR, one entry per CDR3 protein. In the table there are a few hundred thousand distinct CDR3 sequences, roughly 21% of which are singletons. What was sequenced was PBMCs or a T cell subset sorted from them (not recorded which). Source of these receptors: an adult woman who had mild COVID-19 (a few samples of this study predate the infection). Cell type and time point are not known.

This chain connects TRBV20-1 to TRBJ2-1, with D possibly called TRBD1 or TRBD2 (5 bases each). Trimming pared 4 bases from V and 4 bases from J, leaving 17 bases between. This CDR3 contains 15 residues. Per germline, CDR1 DFQATT and CDR2 SNEGSKA (reference sequence). The chain's CDR3 is CSAIRGPGRYNEQFF. CDR3 bases: TGCAGTGCTATCCGGGGACCCGGGCGGTACAATGAGCAGTTCTTC.

This rearrangement joins TRBV14 to TRBJ1-2; no clear D gene. This CDR3 region has 17 residues. In germline, CDR1 is SGHDN, CDR2 FVKESK. V was shortened by 0 bases and J by 0 bases, with 14 bases between the two germline ends. The CDR3, as DNA: TGTGCCAGCAGCCAAGACCCCACATTGCTGGCTAACTATGGCTACACCTTC. This gives the protein CASSQDPTLLANYGYTF.

There are a few counts of this clonotype. This chain uses TRBV11-2 with TRBJ2-7; 13 bases agree with TRBD2. The V and J ends lost 5 bases and 5 bases, in that order; junction bases with no gene match: 9. Germline-derived CDR1 and CDR2 are SGHAT and FQNNGV. The CDR3 sequence is 16 residues long. CDR3 DNA sequence: TGTGCCAGCAGCCTCCGACTAGCGGGAGGTTCACACGAGCAGTACTTC. Amino acid sequence: CASSLRLAGGSHEQYF.

This clonotype showed up just a few times. The V call is TRBV20-1, the J call TRBJ2-2, with 7 bases matching TRBD1. Unmatched junction bases numbered 4, after V lost 5 bases and J lost 1 base. In germline, CDR1 is DFQATT, CDR2 SNEGSKA (reference sequence). This CDR3 is 14 amino acids long. CDR3 bases: TGCAGTGCTGACGGACAGGAGAACACCGGGGAGCTGTTTTTT. Its protein is CSADGQENTGELFF.

This chain uses TRBV9 with TRBJ1-1, with 11 bases identical to TRBD1. V lost 4 bases, J lost 8 bases, and 10 bases stayed unmatched. CDR3 length: 15 amino acids. Germline-derived CDR1 and CDR2 are SGDLS and YYNGEE. CDR3 bases: TGTGCCAGCAGCCCCTGGGACAGGGGGGTTCCCGAAGCTTTCTTT. This codes for CASSPWDRGVPEAFF. Looking up the rest from reference TRBV9 and TRBJ1-1 gives the full variable domain: DSGVTQTPKHLITATGQRVTLRCSPRSGDLSVYWYQQSLDQGLQFLIQYYNGEERAKGNILERFSAQQFPDLHSELNLSSLELGDSALYFCASSPWDRGVPEAFFGQGTRLTVV.

This clonotype was counted a few times. This chain connects TRBV5-1 to TRBJ2-3, with no clear D. The germline CDR1 and CDR2 sequences are SGHRS and YFSETQ. Trimming pared 5 bases from V and 0 bases from J, leaving 10 bases between. The CDR3 sequence is 14 residues long. The CDR3 protein is CASRGGRSTDTQYF. CDR3 nucleotides: TGCGCCAGCAGAGGTGGTCGTAGCACAGATACGCAGTATTTT.

The chain joins TRBV18 to TRBJ2-2, with no clear D. Germline V CDR1 and CDR2: KGHSH, LQKENI. The CDR3 length is 14 residues. V was trimmed by 0 bases and J by 0 bases, leaving 2 bases between them. The CDR3 DNA reads as TGTGCCAGCTCACCACCGTCGAACACCGGGGAGCTGTTTTTT. It is translated as CASSPPSNTGELFF.

A few counts support this clonotype. The chain couples TRBV5-1 to TRBJ2-1; 11 nucleotides match TRBD2. The CDR3 contains 16 residues. Germline-derived CDR1 and CDR2 are SGHRS and YFSETQ. With V trimmed by 4 bases and J by 10 bases, 13 bases remained unmatched. CDR3 in amino acids: CASSTRTGTSGPEQFF. In DNA, the CDR3 is TGCGCCAGCAGCACACGCACCGGGACTAGCGGCCCCGAGCAGTTCTTC.

This clonotype was seen a few times. The CDR3 nucleotides are TGCGCCAGCAGCCACTTGACAGGTTTTAATGAAAAACTGTTTTTT. This translates into CASSHLTGFNEKLFF. The chain couples TRBV4-1 to TRBJ1-4; tentative D call: TRBD1 (6 bases). Trimming stripped 3 bases from V and 4 bases from J, with 12 bases between. The CDR3 length is 15 residues. Germline V CDR1 and CDR2: MGHRA, YSYEKL.

In this sample, this clonotype turned up a few times. This chain connects TRBV11-2 to TRBJ1-2; D is perhaps TRBD1 (5 bases). The CDR3 runs to 13 residues. Germline V lookup: CDR1 SGHAT, CDR2 FQNNGV. Trimming pared 1 base from V and 4 bases from J, leaving 7 bases between. The CDR3 DNA sequence: TGTGCCAGCAGCTTAGCTGGGGCCTATGGCTACACCTTC. Translating it yields CASSLAGAYGYTF.

This clonotype was seen a handful of times. The chain has TRBV9 and TRBJ2-1, with D tentatively TRBD1 or TRBD2 (5 bases each). Germline V gene sequence: CDR1 SGDLS, CDR2 YYNGEE. V was shortened by 4 bases and J by 7 bases, with 18 bases between the two germline ends. This CDR3 region has 15 residues. The CDR3 sequence is CASSTTGTSLNEQFF. The CDR3 DNA follows: TGTGCCAGCAGCACAACCGGGACCTCCCTGAATGAGCAGTTCTTC.

The sample holds a few counts of this clonotype. J is TRBJ2-5 and V is TRBV27, with 8 bases matching TRBD2. This CDR3 is built from 17 residues. Germline lookup yields CDR1 MNHEY and CDR2 SMNVEV (reference sequence). Losses at the gene ends were 6 bases for V and 2 bases for J; bases not matched to a gene: 14. In nucleotides, the CDR3 is TGTGCCAGCAGCCCTCGAAGAGCGGGGGAGCCACAAGAGACCCAGTACTTC. Translated: CASSPRRAGEPQETQYF.

The V gene is TRBV7-9, the J gene TRBJ1-2; 7 bases are shared with TRBD1. V was pared by 1 base and J by 8 bases, with 4 bases of the junction left unmatched. In germline, CDR1 is SEHNR, CDR2 FQNEAQ (reference sequence). The CDR3 is made up of 13 amino acids. CDR3 in amino acids: CASSLGGTAGYTF. The CDR3 DNA sequence: TGTGCCAGCAGCTTAGGCGGGACAGCAGGCTACACCTTC.

This chain uses TRBV5-4 with TRBJ2-1; the D gene is possibly TRBD2 (7 bases). The CDR3 covers 15 residues. CDR1 and CDR2 from the germline V gene are SGHNT and YYREEE (reference sequence). Trimming removed 3 bases from V and 4 bases from J, with 14 bases in between. The CDR3 protein is CASSSWGGPYNEQFF. CDR3 sequence (DNA): TGTGCCAGCAGCTCCTGGGGGGGCCCGTACAATGAGCAGTTCTTC.

This rearrangement joins TRBV6-5 to TRBJ2-1, with TRBD2 as a possible D gene (6 bases). Trimming took 0 bases from V and 6 from J, leaving 18 bases between them. Germline V gene data show CDR1 as MNHEY and CDR2 as SVGAGI. This CDR3 comprises 17 residues. The CDR3 sequence: CASSYSRTILPGNEQFF. CDR3 in DNA: TGTGCCAGCAGTTACTCGAGGACTATCCTACCGGGCAATGAGCAGTTCTTC.

This clonotype was recorded a few times. CDR3 sequence reads: CASSPAAGEQYF. The CDR3 nucleotides are TGTGCCAGCTCACCGGCGGCTGGGGAGCAGTACTTC. This sequence joins TRBV18 and TRBJ2-7; D uncertain. The V and J ends lost 3 bases and 7 bases respectively, with 10 bases between them. The germline V gene has CDR1 KGHSH and CDR2 LQKENI. The CDR3 is made up of 12 amino acids.

V is TRBV20-1 and J is TRBJ1-2, with a weak D call TRBD1 (5 bases). This CDR3 contains 14 residues. The germline V and J ends were trimmed by 4 bases and 1 base, with 13 bases remaining between them. CDR1 DFQATT and CDR2 SNEGSKA come from the germline V gene (reference sequence). Written as DNA, the CDR3 is TGCAGTGCTACAAATCTAGGGGTTAACTATGGCTACACCTTC. The encoded protein is CSATNLGVNYGYTF.

The chain employs TRBV18 and TRBJ1-1; D is unresolved. This CDR3 comprises 16 residues. Per the germline V gene, CDR1 is KGHSH and CDR2 is LQKENI. Trimming stripped 0 bases from V and 5 bases from J, with 16 bases between. The CDR3 protein is CASSPPTRAQGTEAFF. The CDR3 DNA sequence: TGTGCCAGCTCACCACCGACAAGGGCTCAAGGGACTGAAGCTTTCTTT.

This clonotype was seen repeatedly, ten times or more. This chain links TRBV24-1 with TRBJ2-7; D is ambiguous. The CDR3 length is 13 residues. Germline V CDR1 and CDR2: KGHDR, SFDVKD. Trimming shortened V by 4 bases and J by 6 bases, and 12 bases separated the two germline ends. The CDR3 region has the DNA TGTGCCACCAGTGACCCCGGGTATGGCGAGCAGTACTTC. Its protein product is CATSDPGYGEQYF.

V and J are TRBV28 and TRBJ1-5; TRBD1 matches at 10 bases. J gave up 0 bases and V 5 bases, and 10 bases lay outside the gene matches. Germline CDR1 MDHEN, CDR2 SYDVKM. This CDR3 comprises 18 residues. CDR3 residues: CASSAYRDRGHSNQPQHF. In nucleotides, the CDR3 is TGTGCCAGCAGTGCTTACCGGGACAGGGGACATAGCAATCAGCCCCAGCATTTT.

This clonotype has more than one count but fewer than ten. V usage is TRBV20-1 and J usage is TRBJ2-1, with 7 bases that match TRBD1. V trimming: 3 bases; J trimming: 3 bases; junction bases outside the gene matches: 11. CDR1 DFQATT and CDR2 SNEGSKA come from the germline V gene (reference sequence). The CDR3 covers 16 residues. The CDR3 is CSASGSDRQDYNEQFF. CDR3 coding DNA: TGCAGTGCTAGCGGATCGGACAGGCAAGACTACAATGAGCAGTTCTTC.

The genes are TRBV29-1 and TRBJ2-7, with 9 bases identical to TRBD1. The CDR3 totals 14 residues. The V and J ends lost 7 bases and 4 bases, in that order; junction bases with no gene match: 11. Germline values: CDR1 SQVTM, CDR2 ANQGSEA. The CDR3 DNA reads TGCAGCGCGCTACAAGGGGACAGGGTATACGAGCAGTACTTC. Encoded protein: CSALQGDRVYEQYF.

The chain combines TRBV4-1 with TRBJ2-4; either TRBD1 or TRBD2 may fit D (5 bases each). V lost 3 bases and J 6 bases, leaving 21 bases between the germline ends. The CDR3 length is 17 residues. Germline CDR1 reads MGHRA; CDR2 reads YSYEKL. CDR3 protein: CASSQTAAGREGNIQYF. The CDR3 DNA sequence: TGCGCCAGCAGCCAGACGGCGGCAGGGAGAGAAGGAAACATTCAGTACTTC.